This note documents a single T cell receptor (beta chain) sequence. The antigen is undetermined. This entry belongs to a study of OX40 agonist ivuxolimab in advanced cancers. Study information: An agonistic anti-OX40 (CD134) antibody, ivuxolimab, was used to treat the patients. Every 2 weeks, patients got intravenous ivuxolimab at one of six dose levels (0.01-10 mg/kg).

Study results and caveats: Partial responders dosed at 0.1-3.0 mg/kg displayed clonal expansion ranking among the lowest.

V shed 5 bases, J shed 8 bases, and the junction held 5 bases outside the gene matches. This CDR3 contains 14 residues. Germline values: CDR1 MNHNS, CDR2 SASEGT. Sequencing used immunoSEQ multiplex PCR; TCRdb keeps in-frame clones, though not all of them. The sample carries approximately 74,000 clones, 88% recorded once. The chain combines TRBV6-1 with TRBJ2-1, with 11 bases lining up with TRBD2. Sequencing used CD4+ or CD8+ T cells sorted from blood, obtained in a trial of the OX40 agonist ivuxolimab. This receptor was obtained from an adult with an advanced solid tumor such as melanoma, head and neck, liver or kidney cancer. The CDR3 loop reads CASSNPSGRHEQFF. In DNA, the CDR3 is TGTGCCAGCAGTAACCCTAGCGGGAGGCATGAGCAGTTCTTC.